The T cell receptor (beta chain) under discussion was sequenced for a study of T cell repertoires in cytomegalovirus infection. This CDR3 spans 14 amino acids. The germline V gene has CDR1 SQVTM and CDR2 ANQGSEA. Trimming removed 5 bases from V and 8 bases from J; junction bases left unmatched: 14. TCRdb reanalysed the reads using MiXCR and keeps one entry per CDR3 protein. This sample has roughly 320,000 distinct CDR3 sequences, with around 9.5% found just once. The origin of this receptor is a human donor in good health (CMV status not recorded). Some clones in this sample may be carry-over from other donors' samples. Material for sequencing was PBMCs. V is TRBV29-1 and J is TRBJ1-1; 7 bases match TRBD1. DNA of the CDR3: TGCAGCGTTCCAGGATGGGACAGTACTAGAGAAGCTTTCTTT. It encodes CSVPGWDSTREAFF.